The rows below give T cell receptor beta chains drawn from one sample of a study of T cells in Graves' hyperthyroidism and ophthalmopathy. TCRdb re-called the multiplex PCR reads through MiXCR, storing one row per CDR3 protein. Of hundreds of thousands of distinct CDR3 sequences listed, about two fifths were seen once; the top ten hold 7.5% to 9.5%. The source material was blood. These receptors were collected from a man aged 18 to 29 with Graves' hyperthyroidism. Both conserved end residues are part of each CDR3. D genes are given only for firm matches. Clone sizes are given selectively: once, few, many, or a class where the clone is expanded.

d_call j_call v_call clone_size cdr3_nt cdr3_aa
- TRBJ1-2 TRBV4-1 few TGCGCCAGCAGCCTTTCTACAGGGTGGAGTGAGGGCTACACCTTC CASSLSTGWSEGYTF
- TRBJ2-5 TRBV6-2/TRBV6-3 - TGTGCCAGCAGTTGGAGTAGGTGGGAACCACAAGAGACCCAGTACTTC CASSWSRWEPQETQYF
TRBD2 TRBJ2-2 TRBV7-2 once TGTGCCAGCAGTTATAGGGCTAGCGGGACCGGGGAGCTGTTTTTT CASSYRASGTGELFF
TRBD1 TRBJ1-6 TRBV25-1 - TGTGCCAGCTGGGCGACAGGGGGTAACTCACCCCTCCACTTT CASWATGGNSPLHF
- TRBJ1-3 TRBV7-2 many TGTGCCAGCAGCCCCCGTGGGGGAAGCTCTGGAAACACCATATATTTT CASSPRGGSSGNTIYF
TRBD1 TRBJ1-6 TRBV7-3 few TGTGCCAGCAGCCATACAGGGGGTTCACCCCTCCACTTT CASSHTGGSPLHF
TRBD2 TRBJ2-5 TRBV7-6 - TGTGCCAGCAGCTTTTTAGCGGGAGGCGGGGGAGAGACCCAGTACTTC CASSFLAGGGGETQYF
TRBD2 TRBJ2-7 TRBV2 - TGTGCCAGCAGTCACCTCCCTAGCGGGGGACTCCTAGAGCAGTACTTC CASSHLPSGGLLEQYF
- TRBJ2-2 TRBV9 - TGTGCCAGCAGCCTCGGGGGAGAGGCCGGGGAGCTGTTTTTT CASSLGGEAGELFF
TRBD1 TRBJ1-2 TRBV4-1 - TGCGCCAGCAGCCAGAACAGGGGATTCTATGGCTACACCTTC CASSQNRGFYGYTF